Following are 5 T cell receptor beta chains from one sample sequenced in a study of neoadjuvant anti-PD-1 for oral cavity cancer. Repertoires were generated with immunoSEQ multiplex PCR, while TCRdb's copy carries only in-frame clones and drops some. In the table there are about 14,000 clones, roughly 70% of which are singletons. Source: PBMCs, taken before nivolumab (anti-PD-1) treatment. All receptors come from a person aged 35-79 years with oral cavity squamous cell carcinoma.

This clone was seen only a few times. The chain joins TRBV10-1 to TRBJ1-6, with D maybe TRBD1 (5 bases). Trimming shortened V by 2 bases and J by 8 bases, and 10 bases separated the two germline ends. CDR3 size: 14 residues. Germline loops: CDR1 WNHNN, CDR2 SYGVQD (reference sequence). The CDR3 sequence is CASSEGRGDSPLHF. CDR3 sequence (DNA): TGCGCCAGCAGTGAGGGCCGGGGGGATTCACCCCTCCACTTT.

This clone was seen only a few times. CDR3 bases: TGTGCCAGCAGTGAAACGCGAGGGAAGGGATTGGTAAGCAATCAGCCCCAGCATTTT. Its translation: CASSETRGKGLVSNQPQHF. J is TRBJ1-5 and V is TRBV6-1; D gene uncertain. V was clipped by 2 bases and J by 1 base, with 21 bases between them. CDR1 MNHNS and CDR2 SASEGT come from the germline V gene. The CDR3 is made up of 19 amino acids.

CDR3 DNA sequence: TGTGCCAGCAGTTTATGGGGGAGCTCTGGGGCCAACGTCCTGACTTTC. Amino acids: CASSLWGSSGANVLTF. This chain links TRBV27 with TRBJ2-6, with D perhaps given as TRBD1 or TRBD2 (5 bases each). The V gene lost 1 base and the J gene lost 0 bases, with 7 bases spanning the gap. The CDR3 spans 16 residues. CDR1 and CDR2 (germline): MNHEY, SMNVEV (reference sequence).

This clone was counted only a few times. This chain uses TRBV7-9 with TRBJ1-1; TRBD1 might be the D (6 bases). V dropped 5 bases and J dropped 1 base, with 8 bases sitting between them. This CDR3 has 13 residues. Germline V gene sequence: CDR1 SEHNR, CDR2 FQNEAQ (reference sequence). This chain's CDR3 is CASSPQGNTEAFF. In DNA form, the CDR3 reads TGTGCCAGCAGCCCACAGGGGAACACTGAAGCTTTCTTT.

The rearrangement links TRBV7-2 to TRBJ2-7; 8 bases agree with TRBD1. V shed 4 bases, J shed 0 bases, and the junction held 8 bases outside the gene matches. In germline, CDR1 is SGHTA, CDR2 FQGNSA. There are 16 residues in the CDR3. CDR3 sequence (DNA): TGTGCCAGCAGCTCGAACAGGGGGTTAGGCTCCTACGAGCAGTACTTC. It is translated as CASSSNRGLGSYEQYF.